Reported below is one T cell receptor (beta chain). These data come from a study of blood T cells in healthy people across ages. The CDR3 spans 12 residues. V was trimmed by 2 bases and J by 9 bases, leaving 8 bases between them. Germline V gene sequence: CDR1 LGHNT, CDR2 FRNRAP. With a J-beta primer mix and a sample-barcoded 5' primer, a second PCR ran roughly 6 to 11 cycles. Any given sample supplied a minimum of 2.5 million CDR3-containing paired-end reads. TCRdb reprocessed the 5' RACE reads with MiXCR, giving one entry per CDR3 protein. The repertoire includes 1.8 million or so distinct CDR3 sequences, roughly 43% of them detected once, and around 23% sits in the top ten.

The sequenced material came from blood. The sequence derives from a human donor in good health. The J gene is TRBJ1-5, the V gene TRBV12-5; D unclear. The CDR3 DNA is TGTGCTAGTGGTTTGAGCCGGAGGCCCCAGCATTTT. Protein sequence: CASGLSRRPQHF.